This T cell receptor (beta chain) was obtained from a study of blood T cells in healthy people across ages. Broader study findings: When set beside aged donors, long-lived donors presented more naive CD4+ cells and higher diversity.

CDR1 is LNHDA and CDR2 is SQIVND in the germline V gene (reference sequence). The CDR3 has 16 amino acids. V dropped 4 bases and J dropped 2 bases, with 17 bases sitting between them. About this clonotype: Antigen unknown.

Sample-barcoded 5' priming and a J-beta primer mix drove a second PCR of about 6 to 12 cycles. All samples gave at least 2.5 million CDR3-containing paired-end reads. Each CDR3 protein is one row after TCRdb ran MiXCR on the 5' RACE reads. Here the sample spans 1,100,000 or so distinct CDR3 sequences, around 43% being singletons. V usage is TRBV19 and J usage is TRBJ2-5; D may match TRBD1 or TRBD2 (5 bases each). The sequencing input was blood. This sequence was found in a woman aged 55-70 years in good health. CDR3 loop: CASSTLPGRIQETQYF. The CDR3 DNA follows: TGTGCCAGTAGTACGCTACCGGGACGTATACAAGAGACCCAGTACTTC.